This T cell receptor beta chain was sequenced in a study of identical twins. Template switching added a universal primer binding site, and final cDNA carried unique molecular identifiers. TCRdb reprocessed the 5' RACE reads with MiXCR, giving one entry per CDR3 protein. The table has hundreds of thousands of distinct CDR3 sequences, 21% seen once. As concerns this clonotype: The antigen is undetermined.

J lost 1 base, V lost 0 bases, and 4 bases had no gene match. CDR1 and CDR2 from the germline V gene are SGDLS and YYNGEE. The CDR3 extends over 16 amino acids. General study results and limits: A lower insertion count was a feature of abundant cord blood beta clonotypes, with no such feature in memory repertoires. The conclusions drew on cross-sectional statistical analysis instead of tracking the same donors.

These same data were also listed under a study on T cells expressing NK-cell markers. That source adds: TCR beta repertoires came from sorted CD3+CD56+NKG2C+, CD3+CD56+NKG2C- and CD3+CD56-NKG2C+ T cells.

V and J are TRBV9 and TRBJ2-5, with TRBD2 matching 9 bases. Material for sequencing was PBMCs. The TCR originated in a woman aged 18 to 35 in good health. Here the CDR3 reads CASSVAGGGAQETQYF. The CDR3, as DNA: TGTGCCAGCAGCGTAGCTGGCGGGGGGGCCCAAGAGACCCAGTACTTC. The complete variable domain, with remaining parts taken from reference TRBV9 and TRBJ2-5, reads DSGVTQTPKHLITATGQRVTLRCSPRSGDLSVYWYQQSLDQGLQFLIQYYNGEERAKGNILERFSAQQFPDLHSELNLSSLELGDSALYFCASSVAGGGAQETQYFGPGTRLLVL.